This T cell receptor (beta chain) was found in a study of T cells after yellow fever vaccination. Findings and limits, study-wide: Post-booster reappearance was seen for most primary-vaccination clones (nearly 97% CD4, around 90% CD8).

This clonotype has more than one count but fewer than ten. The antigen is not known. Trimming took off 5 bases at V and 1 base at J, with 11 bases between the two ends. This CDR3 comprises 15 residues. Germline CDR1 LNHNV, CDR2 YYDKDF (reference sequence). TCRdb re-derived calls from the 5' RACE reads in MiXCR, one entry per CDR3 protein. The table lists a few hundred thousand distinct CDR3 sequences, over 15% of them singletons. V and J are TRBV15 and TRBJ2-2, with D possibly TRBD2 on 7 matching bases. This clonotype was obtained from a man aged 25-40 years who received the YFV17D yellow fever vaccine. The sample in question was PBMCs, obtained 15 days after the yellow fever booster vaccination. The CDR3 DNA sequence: TGTGCCACCAGCGGGGGGGCCAGGAACACCGGGGAGCTGTTTTTT. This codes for CATSGGARNTGELFF.